This T cell receptor beta chain was retrieved from a study of T cells in Graves' hyperthyroidism and ophthalmopathy. Amplified regions were TCR beta CDR3 sequences from RNA transcripts. First-round RT-PCR of the TCR CDR3 relied on the HTBI primer set. TCRdb re-derived calls from the multiplex PCR reads in MiXCR, one entry per CDR3 protein. The profile shows under 350,000 distinct CDR3 sequences, about 20% of them singletons. The hyperthyroidism was newly diagnosed and had lasted under 2 months; the patients were aged 18 to 65. Any patient presenting with uncontrolled infection, other autoimmune disease, pregnancy or lactation was left out. Germline V gives CDR1 MNHEY, CDR2 SVGAGI. This CDR3 is 11 amino acids long. Trimming cost V 2 bases and J 11 bases, with 7 bases left between them.

The sequenced sample consisted of blood. The gene calls are TRBV6-5 and TRBJ2-1; D is uncertain. This TCR was sampled from a woman between 45 and 65 years old with Graves' hyperthyroidism. In DNA, the CDR3 is TGTGCCAGCAGTTACCCTCCTAAGCAGTTCTTC. Translation gives CASSYPPKQFF.